Presented here are 10 T cell receptor beta chains from one specimen sequenced in a study of shared clonotypes between healthy human individuals. The data were produced by immunoSEQ multiplex PCR, yet TCRdb's version contains in-frame clones alone and is incomplete. The sample yields 2.3 million or so clones, 85% to 95% seen once. The sample comprised naive CD4+ T cells from PBMCs. The subset denotes: CD45RA+ positively selected. The receptors derive from a man aged 18 to 30 in good health. Some clones in this sample may be carry-over from other donors' samples.

The V and J genes are TRBV27 and TRBJ2-5; perhaps TRBD2 as D (6 bases). Germline V gene lookup returns CDR1 MNHEY and CDR2 SMNVEV (reference sequence). The CDR3 sequence is 14 residues long. V lost 5 bases and J 1 base, leaving 11 bases between the germline ends. The CDR3 reads CASSRGGTQETQYF. Written as DNA, the CDR3 is TGTGCCAGCAGTAGGGGCGGGACCCAAGAGACCCAGTACTTC.

The chain couples TRBV7-8 to TRBJ2-1; D is undetermined. CDR3 length equals 15 residues. Trimming took 3 bases from V and 5 from J, leaving 14 bases between them. CDR1 and CDR2 (germline): SGHVS, FQNEAQ. For the CDR3, the DNA is TGTGCCAGCAGCTTCGGAATCCAGAGGAACAATGAGCAGTTCTTC. Translated: CASSFGIQRNNEQFF. Variable domain in full (rest from reference TRBV7-8 and TRBJ2-1): GAGVSQSPRYKVAKRGQDVALRCDPISGHVSLFWYQQALGQGPEFLTYFQNEAQLDKSGLPSDRFFAERPEGSVSTLKIQRTQQEDSAVYLCASSFGIQRNNEQFFGPGTRLTVL.

The J gene is TRBJ2-1, the V gene TRBV7-2, with D maybe TRBD2 (5 bases). Germline V CDR1 and CDR2: SGHTA, FQGNSA. There are 14 residues in the CDR3. V was cut by 7 bases and J by 6 bases, with 16 bases left in between. The CDR3 bases are TGTGCCAGCACCCCCCCGCAGAGGGTCAATGAGCAGTTCTTC. Residues: CASTPPQRVNEQFF.

The chain is built from TRBV7-2 and TRBJ1-1; TRBD1 might be the D (6 bases). Germline V gives CDR1 SGHTA, CDR2 FQGNSA. CDR3 length: 14 amino acids. V shed 3 bases and J shed 5 bases, with 13 bases lying between them. This CDR3 is CASSFLGGPTEAFF. CDR3 DNA: TGTGCCAGCAGCTTTTTGGGGGGCCCGACTGAAGCTTTCTTT. Full variable domain (missing parts from reference TRBV7-2 and TRBJ1-1): GAGVSQSPSNKVTEKGKDVELRCDPISGHTALYWYRQSLGQGLEFLIYFQGNSAPDKSGLPSDRFSAERTGGSVSTLTIQRTQQEDSAVYLCASSFLGGPTEAFFGQGTRLTVV.

The J gene is TRBJ2-1, the V gene TRBV28; maybe TRBD2 (5 bases). Germline-derived CDR1 and CDR2 are MDHEN and SYDVKM. V lost 1 base, J lost 8 bases, and 15 bases lay in between. The CDR3 spans 15 residues. In DNA, the CDR3 is TGTGCCAGCAGTTTATACCCGTCTCGGGGAGATGAGCAGTTCTTC. It is translated as CASSLYPSRGDEQFF.

Notes on this clone: Distinct nucleotide sequences in the sample also encode this CDR3. CDR3 sequence (DNA): TGTGCCAGCAGCTTATCGGGCGAGACCCAGTACTTC. This translates into CASSLSGETQYF. This sequence joins TRBV11-2 and TRBJ2-5; D is undetermined. Trimming left V 2 bases short and J 5 bases short, with 6 bases between. CDR3 length: 12 amino acids. CDR1 and CDR2 (germline): SGHAT, FQNNGV.

The chain is built from TRBV5-1 and TRBJ2-5, with D maybe TRBD2 (6 bases). Deletions cut 7 bases from V and 2 bases from J, with 12 bases between. Germline loops: CDR1 SGHRS, CDR2 YFSETQ. This CDR3 region has 13 residues. CDR3 DNA: TGCGCCAGCTTAGCGGATTCACAAGAGACCCAGTACTTC. Its protein product is CASLADSQETQYF.

The V gene is TRBV5-1, the J gene TRBJ2-5; D possibly corresponds to TRBD1 (6 bases). The CDR3 contains 14 residues. The germline V gene has CDR1 SGHRS and CDR2 YFSETQ. V was trimmed by 5 bases and J by 2 bases, leaving 13 bases between them. CDR3: CASSDYGQQETQYF. Written as DNA, the CDR3 is TGCGCCAGCAGTGACTATGGACAGCAAGAGACCCAGTACTTC.

This clone has a single count. The V and J genes are TRBV20-1 and TRBJ2-3; possibly TRBD1 for D (5 bases). Germline lookup yields CDR1 DFQATT and CDR2 SNEGSKA (reference sequence). This CDR3 spans 11 amino acids. CDR3 region: CTGSGTDTQYF. The CDR3, as DNA: TGCACCGGCTCAGGGACAGATACGCAGTATTTT.

This clone is a singleton in its sample. The chain links TRBV7-9 to TRBJ2-2, with unresolved D. This CDR3 comprises 15 residues. Trimming removed 6 bases from V and 4 bases from J, with 15 bases in between. Germline CDR1 and CDR2: SEHNR and FQNEAQ (reference sequence). This CDR3 is CASRAVVGSTGELFF. DNA of the CDR3: TGTGCCAGCAGGGCCGTTGTTGGCTCCACCGGGGAGCTGTTTTTT.